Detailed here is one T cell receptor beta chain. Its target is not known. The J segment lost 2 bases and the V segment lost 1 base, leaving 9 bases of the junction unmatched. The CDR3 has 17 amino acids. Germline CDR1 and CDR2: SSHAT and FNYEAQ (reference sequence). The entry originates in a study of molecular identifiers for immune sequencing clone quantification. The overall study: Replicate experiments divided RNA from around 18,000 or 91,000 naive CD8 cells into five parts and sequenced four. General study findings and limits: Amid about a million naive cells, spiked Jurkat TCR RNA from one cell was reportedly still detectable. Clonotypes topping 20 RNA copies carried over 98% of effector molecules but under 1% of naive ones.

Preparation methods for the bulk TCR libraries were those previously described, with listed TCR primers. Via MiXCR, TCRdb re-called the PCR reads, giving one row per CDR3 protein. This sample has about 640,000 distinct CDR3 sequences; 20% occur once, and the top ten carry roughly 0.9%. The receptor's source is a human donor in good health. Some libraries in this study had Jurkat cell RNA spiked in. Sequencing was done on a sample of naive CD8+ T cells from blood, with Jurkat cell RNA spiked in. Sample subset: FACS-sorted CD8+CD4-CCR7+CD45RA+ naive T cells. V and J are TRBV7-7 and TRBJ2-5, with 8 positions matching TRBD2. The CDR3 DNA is TGTGCCAGCAGCTTAGGAGTTGTGCGGGGGGTGCAAGAGACCCAGTACTTC. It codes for CASSLGVVRGVQETQYF.